Below are 10 T cell receptor beta chains sequenced from a single sample in a study of long-term antiretroviral therapy in people with HIV. Researchers report immunoSEQ v3.0 was run at survey level. The table came from immunoSEQ multiplex PCR; TCRdb's copy has only in-frame clones and leaves some out. The repertoire holds over 25,000 clones, nearly 90% seen once, with roughly 13% in the top ten. Sequences were derived from unsorted PBMCs, sampled 1.1 years after starting antiretroviral therapy. Receptors were obtained from a man aged 18 to 29 with HIV.

The chain recombines TRBV2 with TRBJ1-1; 7 nucleotides line up with TRBD1. With 6 bases clipped from V and 3 bases from J, the junction kept 7 bases outside the gene matches. This CDR3 spans 14 amino acids. Germline CDR1 and CDR2: SNHLY and FYNNEI. The DNA for the CDR3 is TGTGCCAGCAGCCCCAAGGACAGGTACACTGAAGCTTTCTTT. It is translated as CASSPKDRYTEAFF.

The CDR3 is CSVVWTGPGYTF. The CDR3 nucleotides read TGCAGCGTTGTCTGGACGGGGCCTGGCTACACCTTC. The chain links TRBV29-1 to TRBJ1-2; possibly TRBD1 for D (5 bases). The V and J ends lost 4 bases and 7 bases respectively, with 13 bases between them. CDR3 size: 12 residues. The germline gives CDR1 SQVTM, CDR2 ANQGSEA.

The rearrangement uses TRBV7-9 and TRBJ1-2; 8 bases align to TRBD1. From germline, CDR1 is SEHNR and CDR2 FQNEAQ (reference sequence). The CDR3 spans 16 residues. The V and J ends lost 4 bases and 4 bases, in that order; junction bases with no gene match: 11. CDR3 coding DNA: TGTGCCAGCAGCTCCCAAGACAGGGGTCATCCCTATGGCTACACCTTC. It is translated as CASSSQDRGHPYGYTF.

This chain connects TRBV11-2 to TRBJ2-7; possible D gene TRBD2, 7 bases. Trimming left V 6 bases short and J 0 bases short, with 21 bases between. The CDR3 totals 17 residues. Germline V gene lookup returns CDR1 SGHAT and CDR2 FQNNGV. CDR3 in DNA: TGTGCCAGCAGACGCCAAGGGGGGGGGATGACCTCCTACGAGCAGTACTTC. Protein sequence: CASRRQGGGMTSYEQYF.

The V call is TRBV9, the J call TRBJ2-3; a weak D match, TRBD1 (5 bases). Germline V gene lookup returns CDR1 SGDLS and CDR2 YYNGEE. There are 15 residues in the CDR3. Trimming removed 0 bases at V and 2 bases at J, with 10 bases between. In DNA, the CDR3 is TGTGCCAGCAGCGTAGTGTGGGGCCCCACAGATACGCAGTATTTT. Translating it yields CASSVVWGPTDTQYF.

This chain connects TRBV5-5 to TRBJ2-5; the D gene is possibly TRBD2 (5 bases). V lost 5 bases and J lost 3, with 11 bases in between. Germline CDR1 is SGHKS and CDR2 is YYEKEE (reference sequence). CDR3 length equals 13 residues. The CDR3 protein is CASRRAAEETQYF. The CDR3 DNA reads as TGTGCCAGCAGGCGGGCTGCGGAAGAGACCCAGTACTTC.

The gene calls are TRBV28 and TRBJ1-1; D is undetermined. The CDR3 contains 12 residues. Germline lookup yields CDR1 MDHEN and CDR2 SYDVKM. V lost 10 bases and J 7 bases, leaving 16 bases between the germline ends. The CDR3 nucleotides read TGTGCCACCGGAAGGGAGAGAGGTGAAGCTTTCTTT. This codes for CATGRERGEAFF. Complete variable domain (other parts from reference TRBV28 and TRBJ1-1): DVKVTQSSRYLVKRTGEKVFLECVQDMDHENMFWYRQDPGLGLRLIYFSYDVKMKEKGDIPEGYSVSREKKERFSLILESASTNQTSMYLCATGRERGEAFFGQGTRLTVV.

J is TRBJ1-2 and V is TRBV28, with D possibly TRBD1 on 5 matching bases. The CDR3 runs to 13 residues. Germline V gene data show CDR1 as MDHEN and CDR2 as SYDVKM. Trimming left V 3 bases short and J 2 bases short, with 7 bases between. CDR3 sequence reads: CASSLGPNYGYTF. CDR3 DNA: TGTGCCAGCAGTTTGGGGCCAAACTATGGCTACACCTTC.

This clone was detected once. The V gene is TRBV13, the J gene TRBJ2-3; D unclear. Germline V gives CDR1 PRHDT, CDR2 FYEKMQ (reference sequence). The CDR3 covers 15 residues. The ends were cut back, 6 bases at V and 0 bases at J, with 13 bases in the middle. The CDR3 here is CASRPDLSSTDTQYF. The DNA for the CDR3 is TGTGCCAGCAGACCGGACCTCTCCAGCACAGATACGCAGTATTTT. The variable domain in full, completed from reference TRBV13 and TRBJ2-3, reads AAGVIQSPRHLIKEKRETATLKCYPIPRHDTVYWYQQGPGQDPQFLISFYEKMQSDKGSIPDRFSAQQFSDYHSELNMSSLELGDSALYFCASRPDLSSTDTQYFGPGTRLTVL.

This sequence joins TRBV7-2 and TRBJ2-2, with 7 bases identical to TRBD2. V shed 1 base, J shed 4 bases, and the junction held 3 bases outside the gene matches. This CDR3 comprises 15 residues. CDR1 is SGHTA, CDR2 FQGNSA, per germline. The CDR3 DNA is TGTGCCAGCAGCTTAGGTGGGGGGGGCACCGGGGAGCTGTTTTTT. Its translation: CASSLGGGGTGELFF. The variable domain in full, with the rest retrieved from reference TRBV7-2 and TRBJ2-2, is GAGVSQSPSNKVTEKGKDVELRCDPISGHTALYWYRQSLGQGLEFLIYFQGNSAPDKSGLPSDRFSAERTGGSVSTLTIQRTQQEDSAVYLCASSLGGGGTGELFFGEGSRLTVL.